Listed below are T cell receptor beta chains from one sample, sequenced in a study of identical twins. Each CDR3 protein gets one entry after TCRdb re-called the 5' RACE reads with MiXCR. The table includes more than 1.5 million distinct CDR3 sequences, under 35% detected once. The sequencing input was cord blood. The source of these receptors is a newborn girl in good health. CDR3s include the opening cysteine and the closing phenylalanine or tryptophan. The D gene is left open where the match is weak. Not all rows give a size; the values are once, few, many and, for expanded clones, a class.

d_call,j_call,v_call,clone_size,cdr3_length,cdr3_aa,cdr3_nt
TRBD1,TRBJ1-2,TRBV6-1,.,16,CASSEAGQGAVYGYTF,TGTGCCAGCAGTGAAGCCGGACAGGGGGCCGTCTATGGCTACACCTTC
TRBD1,TRBJ1-1,TRBV6-5,few,15,CASNPHGTGHTEAFF,TGTGCCAGCAACCCCCACGGGACAGGGCACACTGAAGCTTTCTTT
.,TRBJ2-3,TRBV4-2,.,13,CASSQEPLDTQYF,TGTGCCAGCAGCCAAGAGCCTCTAGATACGCAGTATTTT
TRBD2,TRBJ2-7,TRBV13,few,17,CASSPLVSSGSSYEQYF,TGTGCCAGCAGCCCCCTTGTTAGCAGCGGGAGTTCCTACGAGCAGTACTTC
TRBD2,TRBJ2-1,TRBV5-1,.,16,CASSLGPSGSRNEQFF,TGCGCCAGCAGCTTGGGTCCTAGCGGGAGTAGGAATGAGCAGTTCTTC
.,TRBJ2-3,TRBV5-1,many,14,CASSLQGQQNTQYF,TGCGCCAGCAGCTTGCAGGGTCAACAGAATACGCAGTATTTT
.,TRBJ2-1,TRBV29-1,few,13,CSVDRRVHNEQFF,TGCAGCGTTGATCGCAGGGTTCACAATGAGCAGTTCTTC
TRBD1,TRBJ2-7,TRBV6-6,.,15,CASSYSLGQTYEQYF,TGTGCCAGCAGTTACTCGCTGGGACAGACCTACGAGCAGTACTTC
TRBD2,TRBJ2-1,TRBV20-1,.,17,CSARDRTSGGSYNEQFF,TGCAGTGCTAGAGACAGGACTAGCGGGGGGTCCTACAATGAGCAGTTCTTC
TRBD1,TRBJ2-7,TRBV29-1,once,13,CSADRGSKDTQYF,TGCAGCGCTGACAGGGGGTCTAAAGACACCCAGTACTTC
TRBD2,TRBJ2-4,TRBV9,few,15,CASSRAGEVKNIQYF,TGTGCCAGCAGTCGGGCGGGAGAGGTCAAAAACATTCAGTACTTC
TRBD2,TRBJ2-1,TRBV24-1,few,18,CATSDSGTSGSIGNEQFF,TGTGCCACCAGTGATTCCGGCACTAGCGGGAGTATAGGCAATGAGCAGTTCTTC
.,TRBJ2-7,TRBV3-1,few,15,CASSQATVGSYEQYF,TGTGCCAGCAGCCAAGCGACAGTTGGGAGCTACGAGCAGTACTTC
.,TRBJ2-4,TRBV6-1,.,15,CASSERAGPGNIQYF,TGTGCCAGCAGTGAACGGGCGGGACCGGGGAACATTCAGTACTTC
.,TRBJ2-7,TRBV20-1,.,12,CSAAAGTNEQYF,TGCAGTGCTGCCGCCGGGACCAATGAGCAGTACTTC
.,TRBJ2-1,TRBV18,.,15,CASSPVTVPHNEQFF,TGTGCCAGCTCACCAGTCACAGTGCCCCACAATGAGCAGTTCTTC
.,TRBJ2-3,TRBV18,.,16,CASSPPWTASTDTQYF,TGTGCCAGCTCACCACCGTGGACGGCAAGCACAGATACGCAGTATTTT
.,TRBJ2-5,TRBV20-1,.,14,CSATTRIHQETQYF,TGCAGTGCTACGACGAGGATCCACCAAGAGACCCAGTACTTC
TRBD1,TRBJ1-5,TRBV6-2/TRBV6-3,few,15,CASRRDRGGNQPQHF,TGTGCCAGCAGACGCGACAGGGGGGGCAATCAGCCCCAGCATTTT
TRBD1,TRBJ2-7,TRBV28,many,14,CASSFSAGGYEQYF,TGTGCCAGCAGTTTCTCCGCAGGGGGCTACGAGCAGTACTTC
TRBD1,TRBJ1-2,TRBV12-3/TRBV12-4,few,14,CASSLPDRAGGYTF,TGTGCCAGCAGTTTACCGGACAGGGCCGGCGGCTACACCTTC
.,TRBJ2-7,TRBV7-8,.,15,CASSLLSKGSCEQYF,TGTGCCAGCAGCTTACTTTCAAAGGGGTCCTGCGAGCAGTACTTC
TRBD1,TRBJ2-5,TRBV6-5,few,13,CASSYRDRSIQYF,TGTGCCAGCAGCTACCGGGACAGGTCGATTCAGTACTTC
.,TRBJ2-1,TRBV6-5,.,14,CASSYGLVGNEQFF,TGTGCCAGCAGTTACGGGCTAGTAGGCAATGAGCAGTTCTTC
.,TRBJ2-1,TRBV2,few,14,CASSDRRSLNEQFF,TGTGCCAGCAGTGATCGGCGGTCGCTAAATGAGCAGTTCTTC
.,TRBJ1-1,TRBV7-2,.,15,CAGSPRQEMNTEAFF,TGTGCCGGCAGCCCGAGACAGGAGATGAACACTGAAGCTTTCTTT
.,TRBJ2-1,TRBV7-2,many,13,CASSPTSYNEQFF,TGTGCCAGCAGTCCGACTAGCTACAATGAGCAGTTCTTC
TRBD1,TRBJ2-1,TRBV24-1,many,14,CATSDSQGYNEQFF,TGTGCCACCAGTGATTCACAGGGGTACAATGAGCAGTTCTTC
TRBD2,TRBJ2-5,TRBV20-1,.,15,CSADQPGLAQETQYF,TGCAGTGCTGATCAACCGGGACTAGCGCAAGAGACCCAGTACTTC